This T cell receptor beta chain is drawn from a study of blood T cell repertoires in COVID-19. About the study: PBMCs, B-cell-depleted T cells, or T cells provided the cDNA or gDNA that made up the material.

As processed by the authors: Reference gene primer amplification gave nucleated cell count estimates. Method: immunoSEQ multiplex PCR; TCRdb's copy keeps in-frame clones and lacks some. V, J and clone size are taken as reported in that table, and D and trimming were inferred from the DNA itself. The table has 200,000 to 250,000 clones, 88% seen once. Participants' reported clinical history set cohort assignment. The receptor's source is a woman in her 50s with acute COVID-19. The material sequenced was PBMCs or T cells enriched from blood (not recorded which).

For the CDR3, the DNA is TGTGCCAGCAGCCCCCAGGGTTACAGCACAGATACGCAGTATTTT. Protein product: CASSPQGYSTDTQYF. This chain links TRBV7-3 with TRBJ2-3, with D possibly being TRBD1 (5 bases). Deletions cut 5 bases from V and 0 bases from J, with 12 bases between. Looked up from germline, CDR1 is SGHTA and CDR2 is FQGTGA. The CDR3 totals 15 residues.